Listed here are 26 T cell receptor beta chains from one sample, sequenced in a study of blood T cells in healthy people across ages. A sample-barcoded 5' primer and a J-beta primer mix were used in a second PCR of roughly 7 to 11 cycles. TCRdb re-called the 5' RACE reads with MiXCR, one entry per CDR3 protein. This table holds some 700,000 distinct CDR3 sequences, 43% found once. The sample was blood. The receptors stem from an older woman in good health.

The genes are TRBV5-1 and TRBJ1-4; 9 nucleotides match TRBD1. The ends lost 4 bases at V and 6 bases at J; junction bases unmatched: 4. The CDR3 covers 14 residues. Germline V gene sequence: CDR1 SGHRS, CDR2 YFSETQ. The CDR3 nucleotides read TGCGCCAGCAGCGGAGACAGGGGGGATGAAAAACTGTTTTTT. The encoded protein is CASSGDRGDEKLFF.

This clonotype was seen more than once but under ten times. This chain connects TRBV5-6 to TRBJ2-4; D unresolved. The V end lost 0 bases, the J end lost 7 bases, and 17 bases lay between the germline ends. The CDR3 spans 16 residues. Germline CDR1 and CDR2: SGHDT and YYEEEE. The CDR3 DNA reads TGTGCCAGCAGCTTGGGGCGTCTCTGGAGAACTAACATTCAGTACTTC. Amino acids: CASSLGRLWRTNIQYF.

On this clonotype: A much larger clonotype is one base distant, so this may be a read error. The V and J genes are TRBV29-1 and TRBJ2-7; D not certain. Trimming stripped 6 bases from V and 7 bases from J, with 13 bases between. The germline CDR1 and CDR2 sequences are SQVTM and ANQGSEA. This CDR3 spans 11 amino acids. The CDR3 reads CSVRTYNEQYF. The CDR3 DNA sequence: TGCAGCGTCCGCACCTACAATGAGCAGTACTTC.

This rearrangement joins TRBV20-1 to TRBJ2-7; 13 positions match TRBD2. The CDR3 is made up of 15 amino acids. The V gene end was trimmed by 6 bases and the J gene end by 0 bases; junction bases not matched to a gene: 5. The germline CDR1 and CDR2 sequences are DFQATT and SNEGSKA (reference sequence). The CDR3 protein is CSAPGTSGISYEQYF. Here the CDR3 DNA reads TGCAGTGCCCCTGGGACTAGCGGGATCTCCTACGAGCAGTACTTC.

The V and J genes are TRBV7-2 and TRBJ1-2, with TRBD1 matching over 11 bases. The CDR3 runs to 18 residues. The V segment lost 0 bases and the J segment 3 bases; nucleotides outside the gene matches: 9. Germline V gene data show CDR1 as SGHTA and CDR2 as FQGNSA. CDR3 nucleotide sequence: TGTGCCAGCAGCTTAGCAGCCCATGGACAGGGGGCGGACTATGGCTACACCTTC. Translating it yields CASSLAAHGQGADYGYTF.

This clonotype was counted a few times. The chain recombines TRBV2 with TRBJ1-2; 12 bases map to TRBD1. Germline assignment: CDR1 SNHLY and CDR2 FYNNEI. The CDR3 consists of 15 residues. J lost 4 bases, V lost 4 bases, and 4 bases had no gene match. The CDR3: CASSGGTGGPYGYTF. In DNA form, the CDR3 reads TGTGCCAGCAGTGGCGGGACAGGGGGCCCCTATGGCTACACCTTC.

The chain joins TRBV9 to TRBJ2-5, with D maybe TRBD1 (5 bases). The germline gives CDR1 SGDLS, CDR2 YYNGEE. The V gene lost 0 bases and the J gene lost 2 bases, with 8 bases spanning the gap. This CDR3 is built from 14 residues. CDR3 region: CASSVDTGQETQYF. The CDR3 region has the DNA TGTGCCAGCAGCGTAGATACAGGTCAAGAGACCCAGTACTTC.

About this clonotype: At one boundary the junction diverges from the germline segment, which might be a read error. The chain couples TRBV25-1 to TRBJ2-1, with D possibly matching TRBD1 (6 bases). CDR3 size: 15 residues. Germline assignment: CDR1 MGHDK and CDR2 SYGVNS. The DNA for the CDR3 is TGTGCCAGCATCCCCGTGACAGGTTCCTGCAATGAGCAGTTCTTC. Translation gives CASIPVTGSCNEQFF.

There are many counts of this clonotype. The rearrangement joins TRBV10-3 to TRBJ2-7; a possible D gene is TRBD1 (5 bases). Looked up from germline, CDR1 is ENHRY and CDR2 is SYGVKD. V shed 6 bases and J shed 2 bases, with 5 bases lying between them. The CDR3 is 11 residues long. The CDR3 spells CAIRDTYEQYF. The DNA for the CDR3 is TGTGCCATCAGGGACACCTACGAGCAGTACTTC.

As for this clonotype: The junction does not match germline at one end; this may be a read error. This rearrangement joins TRBV5-1 to TRBJ1-4; 7 nucleotides agree with TRBD1. CDR3 length: 16 residues. Germline assignment: CDR1 SGHRS and CDR2 YFSETQ. CDR3 sequence: CTSSDRVLATNEKLFF. Written as DNA, the CDR3 is TGCACCAGCAGCGACAGGGTGTTGGCTACTAATGAAAAACTGTTTTTT.

The chain employs TRBV11-2 and TRBJ1-1; 7 nucleotides match TRBD1. This CDR3 is 16 amino acids long. Unmatched junction bases numbered 8, after V lost 2 bases and J lost 2 bases. Germline lookup yields CDR1 SGHAT and CDR2 FQNNGV. The CDR3 spells CASSLRTGNRNTEAFF. The CDR3 coding sequence is TGTGCCAGCAGCTTAAGGACAGGAAACCGCAACACTGAAGCTTTCTTT.

V and J are TRBV20-1 and TRBJ1-2; D is uncertain. The CDR3 has 13 amino acids. Trimming took off 7 bases at V and 5 bases at J, with 17 bases between the two ends. Germline V lookup: CDR1 DFQATT, CDR2 SNEGSKA (reference sequence). The CDR3, as DNA: TGCAGTGGCGGCAAACCCGGGGTTTATGGCTACACCTTC. It translates to CSGGKPGVYGYTF.

The V gene is TRBV20-1, the J gene TRBJ2-7; D possibly uses TRBD1 or TRBD2 (5 bases each). CDR3 size: 16 residues. Trimming took 2 bases from V and 2 from J, leaving 19 bases between them. CDR1 and CDR2 (germline): DFQATT, SNEGSKA (reference sequence). The CDR3 loop reads CSARTGTTKNPYEQYF. The CDR3 region has the DNA TGCAGTGCTAGAACGGGGACCACAAAAAATCCCTACGAGCAGTACTTC.

The V call is TRBV3-1, the J call TRBJ2-7; tentative D call: TRBD1 (5 bases). The last part of the DNA fits TRBJ2-5 better; the J call may be wrong. Per germline, CDR1 LGHDT and CDR2 YNNKEL (reference sequence). The CDR3 sequence is 15 residues long. CDR3 DNA: TGTGCCAGCAGCCACCTCTCTGCCGCAAGGGGGACCCAGTACTTC. Translation gives CASSHLSAARGTQYF.

This clonotype was recorded a few times. CDR3 sequence: CASSQEIGRASYEQYF. For the CDR3, the DNA is TGCGCCAGCAGCCAAGAAATAGGCAGGGCCTCCTACGAGCAGTACTTC. V usage is TRBV4-1 and J usage is TRBJ2-7, with D maybe TRBD1 (5 bases). Germline lookup yields CDR1 MGHRA and CDR2 YSYEKL. This CDR3 is 16 amino acids long. The V end was cut by 0 bases, the J end by 0 bases, with 12 bases between.

This clonotype was picked up many times. V gene TRBV5-1 combines with J gene TRBJ2-7; D is perhaps TRBD1 (5 bases). Germline values: CDR1 SGHRS, CDR2 YFSETQ. The CDR3 has 17 residues. The V end was cut by 0 bases, the J end by 6 bases, with 22 bases between. Here the CDR3 reads CASSLEANGRGSGEQYF. The CDR3 DNA sequence: TGCGCCAGCAGCTTGGAGGCGAACGGTAGGGGCTCGGGCGAGCAGTACTTC. Drawing the rest from reference TRBV5-1 and TRBJ2-7, the complete variable domain is KAGVTQTPRYLIKTRGQQVTLSCSPISGHRSVSWYQQTPGQGLQFLFEYFSETQRNKGNFPGRFSGRQFSNSRSEMNVSTLELGDSALYLCASSLEANGRGSGEQYFGPGTRLTVT.

The table lists this clonotype with many counts. The chain uses TRBV12-3 or TRBV12-4 and TRBJ2-7; D tentatively fits TRBD1 or TRBD2 (5 bases each). The CDR3 is made up of 14 amino acids. Trimming cost V 3 bases and J 6 bases, with 15 bases left between them. The CDR3 coding sequence is TGTGCCAGCAGTTTTAGAGGGGTTACTAGCGAGCAGTACTTC. Its protein is CASSFRGVTSEQYF.

The gene calls are TRBV10-3 and TRBJ2-5; perhaps TRBD2 as D (6 bases). The ends were cut back, 10 bases at V and 5 bases at J, with 17 bases in the middle. The CDR3 length is 13 residues. Looked up from germline, CDR1 is ENHRY and CDR2 is SYGVKD. The CDR3 loop is CATHGREEETQYF. In DNA form, the CDR3 reads TGTGCCACCCATGGCAGGGAGGAGGAGACCCAGTACTTC.

V and J are TRBV7-2 and TRBJ2-2; D not resolved. Trimming cost V 2 bases and J 7 bases, with 8 bases left between them. The CDR3 loop spans 13 amino acids. In germline, CDR1 is SGHTA, CDR2 FQGNSA. Written as DNA, the CDR3 is TGTGCCAGCAGCTTATCCCACAACGGGGAGCTGTTTTTT. This sequence encodes CASSLSHNGELFF.

The chain uses TRBV20-1 and TRBJ2-1; 12 nucleotides match TRBD2. Germline V gene data show CDR1 as DFQATT and CDR2 as SNEGSKA (reference sequence). Unmatched junction bases numbered 6, after V lost 6 bases and J lost 3 bases. This CDR3 contains 15 residues. CDR3 region: CSAMLAGGLYNEQFF. CDR3 coding DNA: TGCAGTGCAATGCTAGCGGGGGGGCTCTACAATGAGCAGTTCTTC.

This clonotype was observed a few times. This chain joins TRBV20-1 and TRBJ2-1, with D perhaps matching TRBD1 (6 bases). The CDR3 contains 12 residues. From germline, CDR1 is DFQATT and CDR2 SNEGSKA (reference sequence). With 6 bases removed from V and 9 bases from J, the gap between germline ends came to 15 bases. In DNA, the CDR3 is TGCAGTGCCTCCGGGACAATAGTTGAGCAGTTCTTC. Translating gives CSASGTIVEQFF.

The rearrangement uses TRBV6-5 and TRBJ2-5, with 12 positions matching TRBD1. V lost 7 bases, J lost 11 bases, and 14 bases stayed unmatched. Germline values: CDR1 MNHEY, CDR2 SVGAGI. There are 15 residues in the CDR3. CDR3: CASNPMGDRGREQYF. DNA of the CDR3: TGTGCCAGCAACCCGATGGGGGACAGGGGGCGAGAGCAGTACTTC.

The chain has TRBV20-1 and TRBJ2-7; 8 nucleotides agree with TRBD2. J lost 3 bases, V lost 0 bases, and 7 bases had no gene match. Looked up from germline, CDR1 is DFQATT and CDR2 is SNEGSKA (reference sequence). The CDR3 loop spans 15 amino acids. The CDR3 loop reads CSARDNILAVYEQYF. The CDR3 DNA reads TGCAGTGCTAGAGATAATATACTAGCGGTCTACGAGCAGTACTTC.

The V and J genes are TRBV21-1 and TRBJ2-1. TRBV21-1 is a documented pseudogene. This CDR3 is 11 amino acids long. The CDR3 DNA sequence: TGTGCCATCACGGTTGCCATCTGGCAGTTCTTC. Its protein is CAITVAIWQFF.

The chain links TRBV6-5 to TRBJ1-5; 9 bases align to TRBD1. J lost 7 bases, V lost 4 bases, and 2 bases had no gene match. The CDR3 sequence is 13 residues long. Per germline, CDR1 MNHEY and CDR2 SVGAGI. For the CDR3, the DNA is TGTGCCAGCAGTTGGACAGGGGAACAGCCCCAGCATTTT. Protein product: CASSWTGEQPQHF.

This chain uses TRBV7-3 with TRBJ2-1; the match to TRBD2 covers 10 bases. Germline V gene sequence: CDR1 SGHTA, CDR2 FQGTGA. The ends lost 5 bases at V and 7 bases at J; junction bases unmatched: 11. The CDR3 spans 16 residues. CDR3 protein: CASSRGGLAGDNEQFF. The CDR3 coding sequence is TGTGCCAGCAGCCGGGGAGGCCTAGCGGGAGATAATGAGCAGTTCTTC.